The next 10 T cell receptor beta chains were all read from a single sample in a study of shared clonotypes between healthy human individuals. Profiling relied on immunoSEQ multiplex PCR, and the TCRdb table lists in-frame clones only, not all of them. This table has 2 million to 3 million clones, 93% appearing once. Material: naive CD4+ T cells from PBMCs. Subset here: CD45RA+ positively selected. These TCRs come from a man aged 18 to 30 in good health. Some clones in this sample may be carry-over from other donors' samples.

V usage is TRBV28 and J usage is TRBJ2-5, with a possible D match to TRBD1 (6 bases). V was shortened by 5 bases and J by 6 bases, with 13 bases between the two germline ends. CDR1 is MDHEN and CDR2 is SYDVKM in the germline V gene. The CDR3 runs to 13 residues. CDR3 region: CASSRTDLQTQYF. The CDR3 DNA is TGTGCCAGCAGTAGGACAGATTTACAGACCCAGTACTTC.

V gene TRBV2 combines with J gene TRBJ2-5, with 8 bases fitting TRBD2. The J call may be in error: the DNA end matches TRBJ2-7 better. The CDR3 loop spans 12 amino acids. Germline assignment: CDR1 SNHLY and CDR2 FYNNEI. This CDR3 is CASNERELEQYF. CDR3 coding DNA: TGTGCCAGCAATGAGCGGGAGCTCGAGCAGTACTTC.

The chain is built from TRBV19 and TRBJ2-7; perhaps TRBD2 as D (5 bases). Germline V gene data show CDR1 as LNHDA and CDR2 as SQIVND (reference sequence). CDR3 length: 12 residues. V gave up 3 bases and J gave up 2 bases, with 5 bases separating them. The CDR3 region has the DNA TGTGCCAGTAGTATCGGGGCCTACGAGCAGTACTTC. The encoded protein is CASSIGAYEQYF.

This sequence joins TRBV7-2 and TRBJ2-1; 8 positions match TRBD1. There are 15 residues in the CDR3. V lost 5 bases and J lost 0; bases outside the gene matches: 3. From germline, CDR1 is SGHTA and CDR2 FQGNSA. CDR3 in amino acids: CASSQGAVSYNEQFF. CDR3 nucleotides: TGTGCCAGCAGCCAGGGGGCGGTCTCCTACAATGAGCAGTTCTTC.

This clone is a singleton in its sample. The chain recombines TRBV10-1 with TRBJ2-7; 11 nucleotides agree with TRBD2. The CDR3 has 16 residues. Germline loops: CDR1 WNHNN, CDR2 SYGVQD (reference sequence). Trimming took 6 bases from V and 3 from J; bases not matched to a gene: 10. The CDR3 sequence: CASSPRSSGRYYEQYF. The CDR3 bases are TGCGCCAGCAGCCCAAGATCTAGCGGGAGGTACTACGAGCAGTACTTC.

Concerning this clone itself: Other DNA sequences of this sample code for an identical CDR3. The chain is built from TRBV18 and TRBJ2-7; 7 bases are a match to TRBD1. The germline V gene has CDR1 KGHSH and CDR2 LQKENI. This CDR3 spans 15 amino acids. Trimming took 2 bases from V and 0 from J; bases not matched to a gene: 4. The CDR3 sequence is CASSPTTGNSYEQYF. The DNA for the CDR3 is TGTGCCAGCTCACCAACGACAGGGAACTCCTACGAGCAGTACTTC.

This clone was seen a handful of times. The chain is built from TRBV29-1 and TRBJ1-1, with a weak D call TRBD1 (5 bases). The length of the CDR3 is 13 residues. Trimming took 5 bases from V and 0 from J, leaving 10 bases between them. Germline-derived CDR1 and CDR2 are SQVTM and ANQGSEA. CDR3 coding DNA: TGCAGCGTTTGGGAGGACATGAACACTGAAGCTTTCTTT. It codes for CSVWEDMNTEAFF.

The genes are TRBV5-5 and TRBJ1-1; D unresolved. The germline gives CDR1 SGHKS, CDR2 YYEKEE (reference sequence). Trimming took 3 bases from V and 1 from J, leaving 10 bases between them. There are 14 residues in the CDR3. CDR3 protein: CASSSQVWNTEAFF. The CDR3 nucleotides are TGTGCCAGCAGCTCGCAAGTCTGGAACACTGAAGCTTTCTTT.

The CDR3 reads CASQREGPDTQYF. CDR3 nucleotide sequence: TGTGCCAGCCAGCGGGAGGGGCCAGATACGCAGTATTTT. The rearrangement uses TRBV28 and TRBJ2-3, with 10 bases matching TRBD2. CDR3 length: 13 amino acids. Germline CDR1 MDHEN, CDR2 SYDVKM. J was trimmed by 4 bases and V by 8 bases; bases with no gene match: 3. Drawing the rest from reference TRBV28 and TRBJ2-3, the complete variable domain is DVKVTQSSRYLVKRTGEKVFLECVQDMDHENMFWYRQDPGLGLRLIYFSYDVKMKEKGDIPEGYSVSREKKERFSLILESASTNQTSMYLCASQREGPDTQYFGPGTRLTVL.

The genes are TRBV9 and TRBJ2-3; D is ambiguous. V lost 4 bases, J lost 2 bases, and 14 bases lay in between. Germline V lookup: CDR1 SGDLS, CDR2 YYNGEE. The CDR3 extends over 15 amino acids. CDR3 loop: CASSPRRSFTDTQYF. CDR3 nucleotide sequence: TGTGCCAGCAGCCCCCGCAGGTCCTTCACAGATACGCAGTATTTT.